Below are 18 T cell receptor beta chains sequenced from a single sample in a study of long-term antiretroviral therapy in people with HIV. Version v3.0 of the immunoSEQ assay ran at survey level. This table comes from immunoSEQ multiplex PCR, and its TCRdb copy is limited to in-frame clones, with some not included. Here the sample spans approximately 13,000 clones, roughly four fifths being singletons. The material was unsorted PBMCs, obtained 1.8 years before starting antiretroviral therapy. The receptors derive from a woman aged 40-49 years with HIV.

The chain has TRBV4-3 and TRBJ2-7, with D possibly called TRBD1 or TRBD2 (6 bases each). The V and J ends lost 5 bases and 3 bases respectively, with 14 bases between them. CDR1 and CDR2 (germline): LGHNA, YSLEER. This CDR3 is 14 amino acids long. The CDR3 spells CASSTGTGRYEQYF. CDR3 in DNA: TGCGCCAGCAGCACAGGGACTGGTCGCTACGAGCAGTACTTC.

The chain combines TRBV7-7 with TRBJ2-1; 7 positions match TRBD2. The length of the CDR3 is 15 residues. Trimming removed 5 bases from V and 5 bases from J; junction bases left unmatched: 9. Germline CDR1 is SSHAT and CDR2 is FNYEAQ (reference sequence). This CDR3 reads CASSKAGWGNNEQFF. CDR3 in DNA: TGTGCCAGCAGCAAAGCGGGATGGGGTAACAATGAGCAGTTCTTC.

The chain is built from TRBV19 and TRBJ1-5; tentatively, D is TRBD1 (5 bases). V lost 3 bases to trimming and J lost 0 bases, with 12 bases between them. The CDR3 contains 16 residues. Germline CDR1 and CDR2: LNHDA and SQIVND (reference sequence). The CDR3 here is CASSIRGEGSNQPQHF. The CDR3 DNA follows: TGTGCCAGTAGTATTCGAGGGGAGGGTAGCAATCAGCCCCAGCATTTT.

The CDR3 DNA follows: TGTGCCAGCAGTTTCGGGGGTTCACCCCAGCATTTT. Its translation: CASSFGGSPQHF. The V and J genes are TRBV7-9 and TRBJ1-5; D is perhaps TRBD1 (5 bases). Germline CDR1 reads SEHNR; CDR2 reads FQNEAQ (reference sequence). The V end was cut by 6 bases, the J end by 10 bases, with 13 bases between. The CDR3 runs to 12 residues.

CDR3: CASSESGGGWNTIYF. The CDR3 nucleotides read TGTGCCAGCAGTGAATCCGGGGGAGGATGGAACACCATATATTTT. This sequence joins TRBV6-1 and TRBJ1-3; possible D gene TRBD1, 5 bases. Trimming took 2 bases from V and 7 from J, leaving 15 bases between them. The germline V gene has CDR1 MNHNS and CDR2 SASEGT. This CDR3 contains 15 residues.

This rearrangement joins TRBV4-1 to TRBJ2-7; D gene uncertain. Trimming took off 3 bases at V and 9 bases at J, with 9 bases between the two ends. The CDR3 covers 11 residues. The germline CDR1 and CDR2 sequences are MGHRA and YSYEKL. Here the CDR3 reads CASSQEGTQYF. The CDR3 nucleotides read TGCGCCAGCAGCCAGGAAGGAACGCAGTACTTC.

The V call is TRBV28, the J call TRBJ2-7; 10 bases agree with TRBD2. The CDR3 spans 14 residues. Germline V gene data show CDR1 as MDHEN and CDR2 as SYDVKM. The V gene end was trimmed by 7 bases and the J gene end by 0 bases; junction bases not matched to a gene: 3. The CDR3 nucleotides read TGTGCCAGCACCGTAGCGGGAGGCTCCTACGAGCAGTACTTC. Translating gives CASTVAGGSYEQYF.

This chain joins TRBV2 and TRBJ1-2; D not resolved. The CDR3 is 13 amino acids. CDR1 SNHLY and CDR2 FYNNEI come from the germline V gene. V dropped 7 bases and J dropped 8 bases, with 17 bases sitting between them. The CDR3, as DNA: TGTGCCAGCACCGAGAATACTAATATCGGCTACACCTTC. Its protein is CASTENTNIGYTF. Supplemented by reference TRBV2 and TRBJ1-2, the full variable domain reads EPEVTQTPSHQVTQMGQEVILRCVPISNHLYFYWYRQILGQKVEFLVSFYNNEISEKSEIFDDQFSVERPDGSNFTLKIRSTKLEDSAMYFCASTENTNIGYTFGSGTRLTVV.

This clone was observed a few times. The chain is built from TRBV4-1 and TRBJ2-3; D is undetermined. V lost 1 base and J 0 bases, leaving 5 bases between the germline ends. CDR1 and CDR2 (germline): MGHRA, YSYEKL. The CDR3 extends over 14 amino acids. CDR3 DNA: TGCGCCAGCAGCCAAGTTCAGAGCACAGATACGCAGTATTTT. Encoded protein: CASSQVQSTDTQYF.

This clone is deemed large. The rearrangement links TRBV19 to TRBJ1-4; no definite D call. Germline V CDR1 and CDR2: LNHDA, SQIVND (reference sequence). The CDR3 sequence is 14 residues long. V was shortened by 7 bases and J by 0 bases, with 9 bases between the two germline ends. The CDR3 region is CASTHGTTNEKLFF. CDR3 nucleotide sequence: TGTGCCAGTACTCACGGGACAACTAATGAAAAACTGTTTTTT. Full variable domain (remainder filled in from reference TRBV19 and TRBJ1-4): DGGITQSPKYLFRKEGQNVTLSCEQNLNHDAMYWYRQDPGQGLRLIYYSQIVNDFQKGDIAEGYSVSREKKESFPLTVTSAQKNPTAFYLCASTHGTTNEKLFFGSGTQLSVL.

The chain joins TRBV2 to TRBJ1-3; no reliable D call. Germline CDR1 is SNHLY and CDR2 is FYNNEI. The length of the CDR3 is 14 residues. Between the trimmed V and J ends, which lost 5 bases and 3 bases, there was a span of 11 bases. The DNA of the CDR3 is TGTGCCAGCAGTCCAATGACATATGGAAACACCATATATTTT. Residues: CASSPMTYGNTIYF.

The chain employs TRBV7-2 and TRBJ2-7; D call uncertain. The V and J ends lost 1 base and 7 bases respectively, with 17 bases between them. The CDR3 consists of 15 residues. From germline, CDR1 is SGHTA and CDR2 FQGNSA. CDR3 coding DNA: TGTGCCAGCAGCTTAGTCGGGCCCGGTCTCGGAGAGCAGTACTTC. This translates into CASSLVGPGLGEQYF.

This clone was recorded only once. The rearrangement joins TRBV7-2 to TRBJ1-1; D is unclear. The CDR3 consists of 15 residues. Per the germline V gene, CDR1 is SGHTA and CDR2 is FQGNSA. Between the trimmed V and J ends, which lost 6 bases and 1 base, there was a span of 15 bases. The CDR3 nucleotides read TGTGCCAGCAGTCCCCTGGCAGGTTCGAACACTGAAGCTTTCTTT. It yields the protein CASSPLAGSNTEAFF.

The chain combines TRBV19 with TRBJ1-2, with TRBD1 as a possible D gene (6 bases). This CDR3 has 14 residues. Germline V lookup: CDR1 LNHDA, CDR2 SQIVND (reference sequence). V lost 7 bases, J lost 8 bases, and 20 bases lay in between. CDR3: CASTARDTLAGYTF. The CDR3 DNA reads as TGTGCCAGTACCGCCCGGGACACCCTGGCGGGCTACACCTTC. Using reference TRBV19 and TRBJ1-2 for the parts outside the CDR3, the full variable domain is DGGITQSPKYLFRKEGQNVTLSCEQNLNHDAMYWYRQDPGQGLRLIYYSQIVNDFQKGDIAEGYSVSREKKESFPLTVTSAQKNPTAFYLCASTARDTLAGYTFGSGTRLTVV.

The chain employs TRBV7-2 and TRBJ1-2, with 8 bases identical to TRBD1. Germline trimming cut 4 bases from V and 4 bases from J; bases unmatched to any gene: 5. Germline assignment: CDR1 SGHTA and CDR2 FQGNSA. CDR3 length equals 14 residues. The CDR3 sequence is CASSSGGWGYGYTF. The CDR3, as DNA: TGTGCCAGCAGCTCAGGGGGCTGGGGCTATGGCTACACCTTC.

The CDR3 region is CASSPFRSDTQYF. The CDR3 DNA sequence: TGTGCCAGCTCACCATTTCGCTCCGATACGCAGTATTTT. The chain employs TRBV18 and TRBJ2-3; D is undetermined. Germline CDR1 and CDR2: KGHSH and LQKENI. The CDR3 consists of 13 residues. V gave up 2 bases and J gave up 6 bases, with 9 bases separating them.

Concerning this clone: A read error may account for a junction end that differs from germline. CDR3 sequence reads: CASSLSGRGGVF. DNA for the CDR3: TGCGCCAGCAGCTTGTCGGGCAGGGGAGGCGTCTTC. V and J are TRBV5-1 and TRBJ2-1; the D gene could be TRBD1 or TRBD2 (6 bases each). This CDR3 is built from 12 residues. Germline V gene sequence: CDR1 SGHRS, CDR2 YFSETQ.

As DNA, the CDR3 is TGTGCCAGCAGCTTAGGCCCCGTGGGGTACGAGCAGTACTTC. Translation: CASSLGPVGYEQYF. The chain is built from TRBV7-2 and TRBJ2-7; D is uncertain. This CDR3 spans 14 amino acids. V was trimmed by 1 base and J by 4 bases, leaving 11 bases between them. Germline CDR1 SGHTA, CDR2 FQGNSA. Variable domain in full (rest from reference TRBV7-2 and TRBJ2-7): GAGVSQSPSNKVTEKGKDVELRCDPISGHTALYWYRQSLGQGLEFLIYFQGNSAPDKSGLPSDRFSAERTGGSVSTLTIQRTQQEDSAVYLCASSLGPVGYEQYFGPGTRLTVT.